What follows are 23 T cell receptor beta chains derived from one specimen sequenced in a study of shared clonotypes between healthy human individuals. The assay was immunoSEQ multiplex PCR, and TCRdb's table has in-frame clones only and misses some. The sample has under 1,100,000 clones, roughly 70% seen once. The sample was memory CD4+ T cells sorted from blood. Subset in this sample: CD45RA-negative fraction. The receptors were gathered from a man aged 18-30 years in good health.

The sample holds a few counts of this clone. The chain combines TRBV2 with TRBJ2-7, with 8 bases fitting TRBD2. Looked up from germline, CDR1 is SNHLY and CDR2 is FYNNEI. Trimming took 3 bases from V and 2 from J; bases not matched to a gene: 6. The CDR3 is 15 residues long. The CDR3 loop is CASSDGGSGAYEQYF. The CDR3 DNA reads TGTGCCAGCAGTGACGGTGGTAGCGGGGCCTACGAGCAGTACTTC. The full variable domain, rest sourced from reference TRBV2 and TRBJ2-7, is EPEVTQTPSHQVTQMGQEVILRCVPISNHLYFYWYRQILGQKVEFLVSFYNNEISEKSEIFDDQFSVERPDGSNFTLKIRSTKLEDSAMYFCASSDGGSGAYEQYFGPGTRLTVT.

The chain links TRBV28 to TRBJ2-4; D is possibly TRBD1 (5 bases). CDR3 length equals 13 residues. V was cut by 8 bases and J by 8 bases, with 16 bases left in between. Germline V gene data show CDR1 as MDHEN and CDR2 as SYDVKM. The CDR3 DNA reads TGTGCCAGCGGTACATCAATAGGGGACATTCAGTACTTC. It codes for CASGTSIGDIQYF.

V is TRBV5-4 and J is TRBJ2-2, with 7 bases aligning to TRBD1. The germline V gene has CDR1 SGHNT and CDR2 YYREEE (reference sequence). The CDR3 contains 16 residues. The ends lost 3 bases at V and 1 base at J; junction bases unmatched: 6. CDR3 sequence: CASSWGTVKNTGELFF. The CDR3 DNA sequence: TGTGCCAGCAGCTGGGGGACAGTAAAGAACACCGGGGAGCTGTTTTTT. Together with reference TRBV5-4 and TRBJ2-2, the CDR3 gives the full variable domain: ETGVTQSPTHLIKTRGQQVTLRCSSQSGHNTVSWYQQALGQGPQFIFQYYREEENGRGNFPPRFSGLQFPNYSSELNVNALELDDSALYLCASSWGTVKNTGELFFGEGSRLTVL.

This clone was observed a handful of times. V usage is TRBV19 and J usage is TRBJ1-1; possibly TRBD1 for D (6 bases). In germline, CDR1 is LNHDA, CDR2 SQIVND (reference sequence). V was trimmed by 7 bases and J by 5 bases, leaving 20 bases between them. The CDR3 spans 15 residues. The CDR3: CASTKASGGRTEAFF. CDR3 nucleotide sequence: TGTGCCAGTACTAAGGCCTCCGGGGGCAGGACTGAAGCTTTCTTT.

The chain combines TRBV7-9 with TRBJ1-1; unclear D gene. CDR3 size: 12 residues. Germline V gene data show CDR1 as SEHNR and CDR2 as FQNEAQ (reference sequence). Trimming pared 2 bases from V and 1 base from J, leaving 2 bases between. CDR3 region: CASSLTNTEAFF. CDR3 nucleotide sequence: TGTGCCAGCAGCTTAACGAACACTGAAGCTTTCTTT.

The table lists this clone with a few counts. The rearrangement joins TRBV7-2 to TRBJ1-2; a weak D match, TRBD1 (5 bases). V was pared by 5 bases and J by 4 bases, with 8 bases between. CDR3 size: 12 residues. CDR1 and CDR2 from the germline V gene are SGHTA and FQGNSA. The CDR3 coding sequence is TGTGCCAGCAGCACCGGGGGCTATGGCTACACCTTC. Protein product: CASSTGGYGYTF.

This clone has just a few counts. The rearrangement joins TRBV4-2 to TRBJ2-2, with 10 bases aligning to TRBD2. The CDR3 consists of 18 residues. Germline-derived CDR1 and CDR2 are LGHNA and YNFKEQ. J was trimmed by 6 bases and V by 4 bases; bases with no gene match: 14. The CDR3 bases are TGTGCCAGCAGCCCACCCACGGGGAGCGGGGGGGTTGCCGGGGAGCTGTTTTTT. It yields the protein CASSPPTGSGGVAGELFF.

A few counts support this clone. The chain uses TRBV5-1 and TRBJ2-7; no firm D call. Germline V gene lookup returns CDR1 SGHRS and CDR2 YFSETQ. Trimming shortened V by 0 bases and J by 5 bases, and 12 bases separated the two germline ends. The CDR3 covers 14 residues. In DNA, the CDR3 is TGCGCCAGCAGCTTGGTAGGGATTGGGGACGAGCAGTACTTC. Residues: CASSLVGIGDEQYF.

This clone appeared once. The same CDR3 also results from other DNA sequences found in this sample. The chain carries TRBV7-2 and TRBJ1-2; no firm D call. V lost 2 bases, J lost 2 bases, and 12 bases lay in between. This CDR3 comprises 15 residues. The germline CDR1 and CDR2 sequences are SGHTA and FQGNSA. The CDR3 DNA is TGTGCCAGCAGCTTACTAGGTACTGGAAACTATGGCTACACCTTC. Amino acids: CASSLLGTGNYGYTF. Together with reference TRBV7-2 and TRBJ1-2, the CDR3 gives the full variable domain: GAGVSQSPSNKVTEKGKDVELRCDPISGHTALYWYRQSLGQGLEFLIYFQGNSAPDKSGLPSDRFSAERTGGSVSTLTIQRTQQEDSAVYLCASSLLGTGNYGYTFGSGTRLTVV.

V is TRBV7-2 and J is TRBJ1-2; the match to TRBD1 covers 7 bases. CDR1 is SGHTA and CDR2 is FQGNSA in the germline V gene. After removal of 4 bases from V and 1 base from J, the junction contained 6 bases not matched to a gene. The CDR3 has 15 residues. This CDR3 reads CASSSRRGDNYGYTF. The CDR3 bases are TGTGCCAGCAGCTCCCGCAGGGGGGATAACTATGGCTACACCTTC.

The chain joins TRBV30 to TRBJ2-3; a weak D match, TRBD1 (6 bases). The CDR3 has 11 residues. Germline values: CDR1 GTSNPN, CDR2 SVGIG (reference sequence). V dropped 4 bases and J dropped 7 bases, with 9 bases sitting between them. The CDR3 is CAWKGENTQYF. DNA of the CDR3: TGTGCCTGGAAGGGGGAGAATACGCAGTATTTT.

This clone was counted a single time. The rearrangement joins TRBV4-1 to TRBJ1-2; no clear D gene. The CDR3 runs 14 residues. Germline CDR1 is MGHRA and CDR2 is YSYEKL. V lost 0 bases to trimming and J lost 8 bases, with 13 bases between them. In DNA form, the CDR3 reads TGCGCCAGCAGCCAAGAGTCAGGCTTTAGGGGCTACACCTTC. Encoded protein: CASSQESGFRGYTF.

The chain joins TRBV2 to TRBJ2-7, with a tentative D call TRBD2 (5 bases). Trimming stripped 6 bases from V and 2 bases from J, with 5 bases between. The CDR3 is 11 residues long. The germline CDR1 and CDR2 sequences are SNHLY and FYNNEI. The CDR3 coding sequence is TGTGCCAGCAGGAGGGCCTACGAGCAGTACTTC. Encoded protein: CASRRAYEQYF.

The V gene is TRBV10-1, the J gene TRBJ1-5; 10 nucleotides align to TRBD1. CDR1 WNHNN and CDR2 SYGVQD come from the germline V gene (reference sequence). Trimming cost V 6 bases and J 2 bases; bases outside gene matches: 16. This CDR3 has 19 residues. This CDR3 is CASRIEATGGEVGNQPQHF. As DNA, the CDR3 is TGCGCCAGCAGGATCGAGGCGACAGGGGGCGAGGTTGGCAATCAGCCCCAGCATTTT.

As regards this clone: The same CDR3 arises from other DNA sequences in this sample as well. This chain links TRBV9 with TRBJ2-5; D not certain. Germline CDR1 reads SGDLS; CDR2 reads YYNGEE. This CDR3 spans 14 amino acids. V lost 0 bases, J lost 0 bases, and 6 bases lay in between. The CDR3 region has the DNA TGTGCCAGCAGCGTAGGTGCGAACCAAGAGACCCAGTACTTC. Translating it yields CASSVGANQETQYF.

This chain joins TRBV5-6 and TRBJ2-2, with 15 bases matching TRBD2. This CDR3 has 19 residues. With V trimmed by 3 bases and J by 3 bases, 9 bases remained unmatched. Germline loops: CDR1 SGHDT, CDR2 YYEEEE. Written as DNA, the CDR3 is TGTGCCAGCAGCTCTGGACTAGCGGGAGGGAAGGGACACACCGGGGAGCTGTTTTTT. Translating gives CASSSGLAGGKGHTGELFF.

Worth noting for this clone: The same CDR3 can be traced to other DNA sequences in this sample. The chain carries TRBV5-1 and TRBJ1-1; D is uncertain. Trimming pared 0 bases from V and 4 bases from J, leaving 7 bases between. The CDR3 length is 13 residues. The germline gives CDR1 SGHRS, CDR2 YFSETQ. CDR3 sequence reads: CASSLDSGTEAFF. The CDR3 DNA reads TGCGCCAGCAGCTTGGACTCTGGCACTGAAGCTTTCTTT.

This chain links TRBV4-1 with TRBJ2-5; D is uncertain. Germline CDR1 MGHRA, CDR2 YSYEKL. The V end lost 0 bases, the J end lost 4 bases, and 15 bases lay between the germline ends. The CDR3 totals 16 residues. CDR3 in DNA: TGCGCCAGCAGCCAAGAGGGTGACAAATCACGAGAGACCCAGTACTTC. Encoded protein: CASSQEGDKSRETQYF.

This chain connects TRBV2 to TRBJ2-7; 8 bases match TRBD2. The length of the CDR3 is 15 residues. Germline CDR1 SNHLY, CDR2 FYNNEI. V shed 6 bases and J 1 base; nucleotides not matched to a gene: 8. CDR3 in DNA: TGTGCCAGCAGCCTCAGCGGGGGCCTTTCCTACGAGCAGTACTTC. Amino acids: CASSLSGGLSYEQYF.

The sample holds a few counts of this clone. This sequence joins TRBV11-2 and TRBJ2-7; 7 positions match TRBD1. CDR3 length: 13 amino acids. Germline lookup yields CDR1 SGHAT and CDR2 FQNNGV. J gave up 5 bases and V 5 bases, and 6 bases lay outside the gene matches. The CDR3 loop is CASSPDRVNEQYF. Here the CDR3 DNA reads TGTGCCAGCAGCCCCGACAGGGTGAACGAGCAGTACTTC.

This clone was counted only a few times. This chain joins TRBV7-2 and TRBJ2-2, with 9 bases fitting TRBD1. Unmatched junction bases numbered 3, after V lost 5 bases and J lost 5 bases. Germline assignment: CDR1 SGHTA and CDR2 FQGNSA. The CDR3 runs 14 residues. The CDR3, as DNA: TGTGCCAGCAGCCCACAGGGGGCGACCGGGGAGCTGTTTTTT. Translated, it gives CASSPQGATGELFF.

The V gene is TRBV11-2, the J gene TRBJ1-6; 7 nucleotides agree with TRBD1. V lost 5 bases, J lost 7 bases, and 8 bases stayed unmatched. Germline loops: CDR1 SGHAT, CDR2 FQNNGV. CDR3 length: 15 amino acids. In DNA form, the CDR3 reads TGTGCCAGCAGCCCCCCGGGACAGATGAATTCACCCCTCCACTTT. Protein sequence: CASSPPGQMNSPLHF.

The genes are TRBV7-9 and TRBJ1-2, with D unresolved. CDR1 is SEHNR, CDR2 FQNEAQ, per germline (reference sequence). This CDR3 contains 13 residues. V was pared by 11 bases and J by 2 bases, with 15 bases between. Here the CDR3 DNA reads TGTGCCGGGCTTCGTGACGGAAACTATGGCTACACCTTC. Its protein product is CAGLRDGNYGYTF. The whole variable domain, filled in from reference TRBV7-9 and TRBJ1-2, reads DTGVSQNPRHKITKRGQNVTFRCDPISEHNRLYWYRQTLGQGPEFLTYFQNEAQLEKSRLLSDRFSAERPKGSFSTLEIQRTEQGDSAMYLCAGLRDGNYGYTFGSGTRLTVV.